Listed below are T cell receptor beta chains from one sample, sequenced in a study of blood T cell repertoires in COVID-19. Sequenced by immunoSEQ multiplex PCR; TCRdb stores in-frame clones only, minus some. The profile shows approximately 90,000 clones, approximately 90% of them singletons. Material: peripheral blood. The receptor source for this set is a man between 50 and 59 years old with acute or convalescent COVID-19. Both conserved end residues are part of each CDR3. The D gene is left open where the match is weak.

d_call cdr3_length j_call v_call cdr3_aa
- 12 TRBJ1-3 TRBV12-5 CASRQAGNTIYF
- 15 TRBJ2-5 TRBV3-1/TRBV3-2 CASSQGQGGKETQYF
TRBD1 14 TRBJ1-1 TRBV7-9 CASSPGQGGTEAFF
- 13 TRBJ2-5 TRBV20-1 CSASRTVQETQYF
TRBD1 14 TRBJ1-1 TRBV28 CASAPGGGGTEAFF
TRBD2 17 TRBJ2-1 TRBV7-9 CASSLGITSGGANEQFF
- 15 TRBJ1-4 TRBV27 CASSLGRGGYEKLFF
- 14 TRBJ1-4 TRBV30 CAWSYGATNEKLFF
- 15 TRBJ2-5 TRBV19 CASSGHRPRGQTQYF
- 15 TRBJ2-3 TRBV28 CASSFRQGAIDTQYF
TRBD1 15 TRBJ2-5 TRBV11-3 CASSSETGGRETQYF
- 14 TRBJ1-1 TRBV14 CASSNVRGNTEAFF
TRBD1 16 TRBJ2-2 TRBV3-1/TRBV3-2 CASSHPGQGNTGELFF
- 13 TRBJ2-5 TRBV7-3 CASSLTSGETQYF
- 14 TRBJ1-5 TRBV20-1 CSASPAHSNQPQHF
TRBD1 14 TRBJ1-4 TRBV5-1 CASSLVGTGDKLFF
- 15 TRBJ1-6 TRBV30 CAWTRGLSTKSPLHF
TRBD2 14 TRBJ2-7 TRBV6-5 CASRGGVYSYEQYF
- 14 TRBJ1-1 TRBV5-1 CASSLGQVATEAFF
TRBD1 16 TRBJ2-7 TRBV20-1 CSASRQGLGISVEQYF
TRBD1 16 TRBJ2-7 TRBV4-1 CASSQGTGFGAYEQYF
- 14 TRBJ1-1 TRBV7-8 CASSPGVLNTEAFF
TRBD2 15 TRBJ2-7 TRBV5-1 CASSVGVAGPYEQYF